This is a list of T cell receptor beta chains from one sample in a study of T cell changes during pregnancy in multiple sclerosis. Measured with immunoSEQ multiplex PCR; TCRdb has only the in-frame clones, and not every one. Of about 34,000 clones in the sample, under 90% are singletons; the top ten hold about 4.3%. This sample comprised CD8+ T cells from peripheral blood mononuclear cells, obtained after pregnancy. The receptor set was obtained from a female donor with multiple sclerosis, enrolled in a pregnancy study. CDR3s include the opening cysteine and the closing phenylalanine or tryptophan. Each record gives: CDR3 DNA, CDR3 protein, V gene, D gene, J gene, clone size. D genes are given only for firm matches. Clone size is shown for a subset of rows, as once, few, many or a class of expanded clone.

CDR3nt: TGTGCCAGCAGCGTAGGAGGGACCCCGGGGGGGTACACCTTC; CDR3aa: CASSVGGTPGGYTF; v_gene: TRBV9; d_gene: NA; j_gene: TRBJ1-2; abundance: NA
CDR3nt: TGTGCCAGCCAGCAACGGGGCACAGATACGCAGTATTTT; CDR3aa: CASQQRGTDTQYF; v_gene: TRBV11-3; d_gene: NA; j_gene: TRBJ2-3; abundance: NA
CDR3nt: TGCGCCAGCAGCCAATGGGAGGAACAATATGGCTACACCTTC; CDR3aa: CASSQWEEQYGYTF; v_gene: TRBV4-3; d_gene: NA; j_gene: TRBJ1-2; abundance: NA
CDR3nt: TGTGCCAGCGCGACAGGTTTCTCCGGGGAGACCCAGTACTTC; CDR3aa: CASATGFSGETQYF; v_gene: TRBV7-3; d_gene: NA; j_gene: TRBJ2-5; abundance: NA
CDR3nt: TGTGCCAGCAGTAACACAGGGGAGCTTAATCAGCCCCAGCATTTT; CDR3aa: CASSNTGELNQPQHF; v_gene: TRBV27; d_gene: TRBD1; j_gene: TRBJ1-5; abundance: NA
CDR3nt: TGTGCCAGCAGTGACTCGAGTACCGGGGAGCTGTTTTTT; CDR3aa: CASSDSSTGELFF; v_gene: TRBV6-4; d_gene: NA; j_gene: TRBJ2-2; abundance: many
CDR3nt: TGTGCCAGCAGCTCCCCCGGGACAGGGGGTTTAATCGGGAATGAAAAACTGTTTTTT; CDR3aa: CASSSPGTGGLIGNEKLFF; v_gene: TRBV7-8; d_gene: TRBD1; j_gene: TRBJ1-4; abundance: NA
CDR3nt: TGTGCCAGCAGCTTAGGGACAGGGGTAACCTACGAGCAGTACTTC; CDR3aa: CASSLGTGVTYEQYF; v_gene: TRBV7-9; d_gene: TRBD1; j_gene: TRBJ2-7; abundance: NA
CDR3nt: TGTGCCAGCAGCTTAGGAGGGGGCGCGGAGACCCAGTACTTC; CDR3aa: CASSLGGGAETQYF; v_gene: TRBV7-6; d_gene: TRBD1; j_gene: TRBJ2-5; abundance: NA
CDR3nt: TGTGCCAGCAGCCCGGGACTTAGCACAGATACGCAGTATTTT; CDR3aa: CASSPGLSTDTQYF; v_gene: TRBV7-3; d_gene: NA; j_gene: TRBJ2-3; abundance: NA
CDR3nt: TGTGCCAGCACAGACAGAAATACACAAGATACGCAGTATTTT; CDR3aa: CASTDRNTQDTQYF; v_gene: TRBV28; d_gene: NA; j_gene: TRBJ2-3; abundance: once
CDR3nt: TGCGCCAGCAGCGGGGGGACCACAGATACGCAGTATTTT; CDR3aa: CASSGGTTDTQYF; v_gene: TRBV4-3; d_gene: NA; j_gene: TRBJ2-3; abundance: once
CDR3nt: TGCGCCAGCAGCGAGGACAATGAGCAGTTCTTC; CDR3aa: CASSEDNEQFF; v_gene: TRBV4-3; d_gene: NA; j_gene: TRBJ2-1; abundance: NA
CDR3nt: TGTGCCAGCAGTTCCCCCCTCTATGGCTACACCTTC; CDR3aa: CASSSPLYGYTF; v_gene: TRBV27; d_gene: NA; j_gene: TRBJ1-2; abundance: NA
CDR3nt: TGTGCCAGCAGTACGGGTCATAAAAATCAGCCCCAGCATTTT; CDR3aa: CASSTGHKNQPQHF; v_gene: TRBV6-6; d_gene: NA; j_gene: TRBJ1-5; abundance: NA
CDR3nt: TGTGCCAGTAGTATATCCGGGGGGAACACTGAAGCTTTCTTT; CDR3aa: CASSISGGNTEAFF; v_gene: TRBV19; d_gene: NA; j_gene: TRBJ1-1; abundance: once
CDR3nt: TGTGCCAGTAGTATTTTACCCGGGACAGGGGGCCGCGAGCAGTACTTC; CDR3aa: CASSILPGTGGREQYF; v_gene: TRBV19; d_gene: TRBD1; j_gene: TRBJ2-7; abundance: NA
CDR3nt: TGTGCCTGGAGTGAACAGGACTACGAGCAGTACTTC; CDR3aa: CAWSEQDYEQYF; v_gene: TRBV30; d_gene: NA; j_gene: TRBJ2-7; abundance: NA
CDR3nt: TGTGCCAGCAGCTTAGGGGGGAACACTGAAGCTTTCTTT; CDR3aa: CASSLGGNTEAFF; v_gene: TRBV5-4; d_gene: NA; j_gene: TRBJ1-1; abundance: NA
CDR3nt: TGTGCCAGCAGCCTCACCACGCTAGCGGGGTACAATGAGCAGTTCTTC; CDR3aa: CASSLTTLAGYNEQFF; v_gene: TRBV7-3; d_gene: TRBD2; j_gene: TRBJ2-1; abundance: NA
CDR3nt: TGTGCCAGCAGTGGACTCACGTTTAGCTCCTACGAGCAGTACTTC; CDR3aa: CASSGLTFSSYEQYF; v_gene: TRBV6-5; d_gene: NA; j_gene: TRBJ2-7; abundance: NA
CDR3nt: TGTGCCAGCAGCGTAGCTGGACAGACGAACACTGAAGCTTTCTTT; CDR3aa: CASSVAGQTNTEAFF; v_gene: TRBV9; d_gene: NA; j_gene: TRBJ1-1; abundance: NA
CDR3nt: TGCGCCAGCAGCCAAGAGTTGGGCGGGGGGGCAGATACGCAGTATTTT; CDR3aa: CASSQELGGGADTQYF; v_gene: TRBV4-3; d_gene: TRBD2; j_gene: TRBJ2-3; abundance: NA
CDR3nt: TGCGCCTCCCGCGACGGGGAGCCTGACACCGGGGAGCTGTTTTTT; CDR3aa: CASRDGEPDTGELFF; v_gene: TRBV10-2; d_gene: NA; j_gene: TRBJ2-2; abundance: NA
CDR3nt: TGTGCCAGCAGCTCCCAGGTGAACACTGAAGCTTTCTTT; CDR3aa: CASSSQVNTEAFF; v_gene: TRBV9; d_gene: NA; j_gene: TRBJ1-1; abundance: once
CDR3nt: TGTGCCAGCCTTGGAGGGACTAGCGGAGTCAATGAGCAGTTCTTC; CDR3aa: CASLGGTSGVNEQFF; v_gene: TRBV2; d_gene: TRBD2; j_gene: TRBJ2-1; abundance: NA
CDR3nt: TGTGCCAGCAGTGGGGGGACCGGGACAAGGTACAATGAGCAGTTCTTC; CDR3aa: CASSGGTGTRYNEQFF; v_gene: TRBV2; d_gene: NA; j_gene: TRBJ2-1; abundance: once
CDR3nt: TGCGCCAGCAGCCAAGATAGCCTAGCGGGGGTTAGCTCCTACGAGCAGTACTTC; CDR3aa: CASSQDSLAGVSSYEQYF; v_gene: TRBV4-3; d_gene: TRBD2; j_gene: TRBJ2-7; abundance: NA
CDR3nt: TGTGCCACCAGCAGATGGGGAGATTTGGCTGAAGCTTTCTTT; CDR3aa: CATSRWGDLAEAFF; v_gene: TRBV15; d_gene: NA; j_gene: TRBJ1-1; abundance: NA
CDR3nt: TGTGCCAGCAGCTCAACAGGGCCTTATAGCAATCAGCCCCAGCATTTT; CDR3aa: CASSSTGPYSNQPQHF; v_gene: TRBV5-6; d_gene: NA; j_gene: TRBJ1-5; abundance: NA
CDR3nt: TGTGCCAGCAGCGTAGAGATAGCTGACAATGAGCAGTTCTTC; CDR3aa: CASSVEIADNEQFF; v_gene: TRBV9; d_gene: NA; j_gene: TRBJ2-1; abundance: once
CDR3nt: TGTGCCAGCAGCTTAGCTAGCGGGGGGTACGAGCAGTACTTC; CDR3aa: CASSLASGGYEQYF; v_gene: TRBV7-9; d_gene: TRBD2; j_gene: TRBJ2-7; abundance: NA
CDR3nt: TGTGCCAGCAGCTTAACCCCGGGGCTAGCGGAAAACACCGGGGAGCTGTTTTTT; CDR3aa: CASSLTPGLAENTGELFF; v_gene: TRBV7-3; d_gene: TRBD2; j_gene: TRBJ2-2; abundance: NA
CDR3nt: TGTGCCTGGGGGACAGGGGGCTTAGACACTGAAGCTTTCTTT; CDR3aa: CAWGTGGLDTEAFF; v_gene: TRBV30; d_gene: TRBD1; j_gene: TRBJ1-1; abundance: few
CDR3nt: TGTGCCAGCAGCGGGGGCAGGGAGGGAAATCAGCCCCAGCATTTT; CDR3aa: CASSGGREGNQPQHF; v_gene: TRBV9; d_gene: NA; j_gene: TRBJ1-5; abundance: once
CDR3nt: TGTGCCAGCAGCGCCACGACAGGGAGCACAGATACGCAGTATTTT; CDR3aa: CASSATTGSTDTQYF; v_gene: TRBV5-6; d_gene: TRBD1; j_gene: TRBJ2-3; abundance: NA
CDR3nt: TGTGCCAGCAGCGTAGGCGGGGGGAACTACAATGAGCAGTTCTTC; CDR3aa: CASSVGGGNYNEQFF; v_gene: TRBV9; d_gene: TRBD2; j_gene: TRBJ2-1; abundance: NA
CDR3nt: TGCGCCAGCAGCTTGGGGCAGTACACTGAAGCTTTCTTT; CDR3aa: CASSLGQYTEAFF; v_gene: TRBV5-1; d_gene: NA; j_gene: TRBJ1-1; abundance: NA
CDR3nt: TGTGCCAGCAGCCGACAGGGGCCAAGCACAGATACGCAGTATTTT; CDR3aa: CASSRQGPSTDTQYF; v_gene: TRBV7-9; d_gene: TRBD1; j_gene: TRBJ2-3; abundance: NA
CDR3nt: TGTGCCAGTGGACAGGCGATATCCCAAGAGACCCAGTACTTC; CDR3aa: CASGQAISQETQYF; v_gene: TRBV6-6; d_gene: TRBD1; j_gene: TRBJ2-5; abundance: NA
CDR3nt: TGTGCCAGCAGCCAAGATCTAAACCCCAGGATCACCTTC; CDR3aa: CASSQDLNPRITF; v_gene: TRBV4-2; d_gene: NA; j_gene: TRBJ1-2; abundance: NA
CDR3nt: TGTGCCAGCAGCTTAGACGGGGGGGACAGGGGGCCAGGGCAGTACTTC; CDR3aa: CASSLDGGDRGPGQYF; v_gene: TRBV7-2; d_gene: TRBD1; j_gene: TRBJ2-7; abundance: NA
CDR3nt: TGTGCCAGCAGTTGGACAGGCGAGGAGCAGTACTTC; CDR3aa: CASSWTGEEQYF; v_gene: TRBV5-5; d_gene: TRBD1; j_gene: TRBJ2-7; abundance: NA
CDR3nt: TGTGCCAGCAGTGAGGTGGAGGGAGGCGGGGGGTATGGCTACACCTTC; CDR3aa: CASSEVEGGGGYGYTF; v_gene: TRBV6-1; d_gene: NA; j_gene: TRBJ1-2; abundance: NA
CDR3nt: TGTGCCAGCAGCTTTCTGTTCTCGGGGGGCCAAGAGACCCAGTACTTC; CDR3aa: CASSFLFSGGQETQYF; v_gene: TRBV7-8; d_gene: TRBD2; j_gene: TRBJ2-5; abundance: NA
CDR3nt: TGTGCCAGCACCCCCGGAGGAGGGAACACTGAAGCTTTCTTT; CDR3aa: CASTPGGGNTEAFF; v_gene: TRBV9; d_gene: NA; j_gene: TRBJ1-1; abundance: NA
CDR3nt: TGCAGCGTTGAGGCAAGCCAGGGTGGTGGCTACACCTTC; CDR3aa: CSVEASQGGGYTF; v_gene: TRBV29-1; d_gene: NA; j_gene: TRBJ1-2; abundance: NA
CDR3nt: TGTGCCAGCAGCCAAGACGGGGACAGGGGGCAGTCGGATACGCAGTATTTT; CDR3aa: CASSQDGDRGQSDTQYF; v_gene: TRBV4-2; d_gene: TRBD1; j_gene: TRBJ2-3; abundance: few
CDR3nt: TGTGCCAGTAGTTTCCGGGACAGGGGCGATGAGCAGTTCTTC; CDR3aa: CASSFRDRGDEQFF; v_gene: TRBV19; d_gene: TRBD1; j_gene: TRBJ2-1; abundance: NA
CDR3nt: TGTGCCAGCAGTGCCCCGGTCAGGAAAGAGACCCAGTACTTC; CDR3aa: CASSAPVRKETQYF; v_gene: TRBV6-5; d_gene: NA; j_gene: TRBJ2-5; abundance: NA
CDR3nt: TGTGCCAGCAGCAAAGACTCGGAGGGAGATACGCAGTATTTT; CDR3aa: CASSKDSEGDTQYF; v_gene: TRBV6-4; d_gene: NA; j_gene: TRBJ2-3; abundance: many
CDR3nt: TGTGCCAGCATGAGGGTAGCGAACACCGGGGAGCTGTTTTTT; CDR3aa: CASMRVANTGELFF; v_gene: TRBV6-1; d_gene: NA; j_gene: TRBJ2-2; abundance: NA
CDR3nt: TGTGCCAGCAGCTTGGGACTAGCGGCTTCACCATTCTACGAGCAGTACTTC; CDR3aa: CASSLGLAASPFYEQYF; v_gene: TRBV7-2; d_gene: TRBD2; j_gene: TRBJ2-7; abundance: NA
CDR3nt: TGTGCCAGCAGCTCGGGACAAGGGGTACACGAGCAGTACTTC; CDR3aa: CASSSGQGVHEQYF; v_gene: TRBV7-8; d_gene: NA; j_gene: TRBJ2-7; abundance: once